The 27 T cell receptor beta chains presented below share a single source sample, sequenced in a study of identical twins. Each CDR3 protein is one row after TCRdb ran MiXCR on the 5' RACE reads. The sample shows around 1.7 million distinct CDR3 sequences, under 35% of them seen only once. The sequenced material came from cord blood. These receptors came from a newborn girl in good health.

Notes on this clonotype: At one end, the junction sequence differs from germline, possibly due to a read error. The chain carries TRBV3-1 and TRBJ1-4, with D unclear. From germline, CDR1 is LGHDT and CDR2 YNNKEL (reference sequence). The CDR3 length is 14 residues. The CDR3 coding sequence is TGTGCCAGCAGCCCCGGGTTATGGAATGGAAAACTGTTTTTT. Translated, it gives CASSPGLWNGKLFF.

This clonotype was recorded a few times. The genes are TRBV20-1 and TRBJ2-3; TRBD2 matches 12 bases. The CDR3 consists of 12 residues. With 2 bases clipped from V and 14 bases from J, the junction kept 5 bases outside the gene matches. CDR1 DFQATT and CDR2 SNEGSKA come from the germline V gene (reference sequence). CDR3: CSARLAGGTGYF. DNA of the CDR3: TGCAGTGCTAGACTAGCGGGGGGGACGGGGTATTTT.

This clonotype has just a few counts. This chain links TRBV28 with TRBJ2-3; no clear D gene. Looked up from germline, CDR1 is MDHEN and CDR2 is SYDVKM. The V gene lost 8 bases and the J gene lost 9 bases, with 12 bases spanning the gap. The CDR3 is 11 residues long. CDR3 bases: TGTGCCAGCGCGGTCGGTTTCACGCAGTATTTT. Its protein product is CASAVGFTQYF.

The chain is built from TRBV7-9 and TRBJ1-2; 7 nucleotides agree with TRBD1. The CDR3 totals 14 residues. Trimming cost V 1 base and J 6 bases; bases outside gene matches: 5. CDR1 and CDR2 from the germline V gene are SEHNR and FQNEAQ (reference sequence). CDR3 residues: CASSLDQGVDGYTF. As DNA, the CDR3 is TGTGCCAGCAGCTTAGATCAGGGGGTGGATGGCTACACCTTC. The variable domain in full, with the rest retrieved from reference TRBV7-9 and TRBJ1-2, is DTGVSQNPRHKITKRGQNVTFRCDPISEHNRLYWYRQTLGQGPEFLTYFQNEAQLEKSRLLSDRFSAERPKGSFSTLEIQRTEQGDSAMYLCASSLDQGVDGYTFGSGTRLTVV.

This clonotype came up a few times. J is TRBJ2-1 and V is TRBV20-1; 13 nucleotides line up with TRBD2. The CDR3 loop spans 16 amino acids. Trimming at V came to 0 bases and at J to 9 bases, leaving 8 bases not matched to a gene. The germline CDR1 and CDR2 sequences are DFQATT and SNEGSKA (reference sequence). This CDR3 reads CSARDRLAGGSSEQFF. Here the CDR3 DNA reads TGCAGTGCTAGAGATCGACTAGCGGGAGGATCAAGTGAGCAGTTCTTC.

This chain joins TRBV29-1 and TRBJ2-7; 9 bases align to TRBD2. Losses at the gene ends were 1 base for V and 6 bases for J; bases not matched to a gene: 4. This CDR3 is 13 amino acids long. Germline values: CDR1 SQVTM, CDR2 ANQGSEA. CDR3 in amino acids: CSVEGLAAGEQYF. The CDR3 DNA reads TGCAGCGTTGAAGGACTAGCGGCGGGCGAGCAGTACTTC.

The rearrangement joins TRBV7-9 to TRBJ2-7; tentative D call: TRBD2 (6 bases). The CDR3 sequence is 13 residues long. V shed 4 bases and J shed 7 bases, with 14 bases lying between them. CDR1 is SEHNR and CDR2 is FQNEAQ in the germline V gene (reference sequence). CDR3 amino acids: CASSSGVRNEQYF. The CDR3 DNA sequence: TGTGCCAGCAGCTCGGGGGTGCGCAATGAGCAGTACTTC.

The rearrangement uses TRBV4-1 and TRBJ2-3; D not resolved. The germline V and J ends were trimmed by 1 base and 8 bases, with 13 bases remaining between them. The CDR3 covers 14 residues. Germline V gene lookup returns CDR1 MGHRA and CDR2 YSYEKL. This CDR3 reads CASSQGIVFRTQYF. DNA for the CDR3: TGCGCCAGCAGCCAAGGCATAGTTTTCCGTACGCAGTATTTT.

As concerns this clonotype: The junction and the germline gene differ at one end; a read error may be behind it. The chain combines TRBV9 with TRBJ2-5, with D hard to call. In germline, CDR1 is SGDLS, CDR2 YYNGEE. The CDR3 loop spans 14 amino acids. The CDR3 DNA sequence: TGTGCCAGCAACGTAGGGCGTTCCCAAGAGACCCAGTACTTC. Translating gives CASNVGRSQETQYF. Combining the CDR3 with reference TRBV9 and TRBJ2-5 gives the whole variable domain DSGVTQTPKHLITATGQRVTLRCSPRSGDLSVYWYQQSLDQGLQFLIQYYNGEERAKGNILERFSAQQFPDLHSELNLSSLELGDSALYFCASNVGRSQETQYFGPGTRLLVL.

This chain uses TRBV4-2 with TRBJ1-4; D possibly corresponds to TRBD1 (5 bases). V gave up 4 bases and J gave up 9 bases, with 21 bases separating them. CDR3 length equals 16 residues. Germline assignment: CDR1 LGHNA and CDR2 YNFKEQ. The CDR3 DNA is TGTGCCAGCAGCCTTCAAACTCAGGGAGAGAGGAAAAAACTGTTTTTT. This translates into CASSLQTQGERKKLFF.

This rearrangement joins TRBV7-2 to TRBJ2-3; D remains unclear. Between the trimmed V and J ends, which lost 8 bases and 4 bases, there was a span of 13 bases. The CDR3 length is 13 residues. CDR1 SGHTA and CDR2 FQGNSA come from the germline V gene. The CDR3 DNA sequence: TGTGCCAGCGCTACGGCGTATGCAGATACGCAGTATTTT. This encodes CASATAYADTQYF.

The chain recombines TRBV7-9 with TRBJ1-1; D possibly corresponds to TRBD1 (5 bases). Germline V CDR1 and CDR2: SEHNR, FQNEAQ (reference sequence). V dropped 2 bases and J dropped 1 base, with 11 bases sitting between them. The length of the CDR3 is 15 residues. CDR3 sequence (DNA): TGTGCCAGCAGCTTAAAGCGAGGGGCGAACACTGAAGCTTTCTTT. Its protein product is CASSLKRGANTEAFF.

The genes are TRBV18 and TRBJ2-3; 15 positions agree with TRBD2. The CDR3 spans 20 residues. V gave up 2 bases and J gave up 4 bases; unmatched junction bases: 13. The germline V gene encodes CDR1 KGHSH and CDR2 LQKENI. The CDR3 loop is CASSPRPGTSGRLGADTQYF. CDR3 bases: TGTGCCAGCTCACCAAGGCCCGGGACTAGCGGGAGGCTCGGCGCAGATACGCAGTATTTT.

CDR3 DNA: TGCGCCAGCAGCCTGAGGACTAGCCAAACCTACAATGAGCAGTTCTTC. Translating it yields CASSLRTSQTYNEQFF. The chain employs TRBV5-1 and TRBJ2-1, with TRBD2 matching over 8 bases. The V and J ends lost 4 bases and 2 bases, in that order; junction bases with no gene match: 8. Germline CDR1 is SGHRS and CDR2 is YFSETQ. CDR3 size: 16 residues.

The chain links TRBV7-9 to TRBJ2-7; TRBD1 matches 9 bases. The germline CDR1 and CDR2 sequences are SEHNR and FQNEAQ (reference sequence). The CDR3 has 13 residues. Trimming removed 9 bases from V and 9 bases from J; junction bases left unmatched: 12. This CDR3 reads CARLPGQGLWQYF. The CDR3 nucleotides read TGTGCCAGACTCCCGGGACAGGGACTATGGCAGTACTTC.

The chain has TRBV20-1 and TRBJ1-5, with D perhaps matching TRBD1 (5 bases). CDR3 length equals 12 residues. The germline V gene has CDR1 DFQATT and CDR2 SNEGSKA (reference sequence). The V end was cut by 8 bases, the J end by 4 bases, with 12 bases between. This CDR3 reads CSTRQRNQPQHF. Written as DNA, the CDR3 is TGCAGTACCCGACAGCGGAATCAGCCCCAGCATTTT.

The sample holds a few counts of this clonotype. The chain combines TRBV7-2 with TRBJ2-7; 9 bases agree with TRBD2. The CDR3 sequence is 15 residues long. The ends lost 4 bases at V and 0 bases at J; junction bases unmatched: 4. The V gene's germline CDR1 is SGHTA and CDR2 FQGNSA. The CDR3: CASSSSGGYSYEQYF. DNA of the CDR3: TGTGCCAGCAGCTCCAGCGGGGGGTACTCCTACGAGCAGTACTTC.

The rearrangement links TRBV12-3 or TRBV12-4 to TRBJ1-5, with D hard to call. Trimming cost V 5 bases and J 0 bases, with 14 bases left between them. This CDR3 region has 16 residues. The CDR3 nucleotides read TGTGCCAGCAGTCCGCGGCAGCCATATAGCAATCAGCCCCAGCATTTT. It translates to CASSPRQPYSNQPQHF.

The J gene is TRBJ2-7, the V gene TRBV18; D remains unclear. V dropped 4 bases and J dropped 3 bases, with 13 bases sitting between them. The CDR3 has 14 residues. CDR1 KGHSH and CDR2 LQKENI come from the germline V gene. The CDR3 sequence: CASSLKTYHYEQYF. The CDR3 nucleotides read TGTGCCAGCTCACTGAAGACTTACCACTACGAGCAGTACTTC.

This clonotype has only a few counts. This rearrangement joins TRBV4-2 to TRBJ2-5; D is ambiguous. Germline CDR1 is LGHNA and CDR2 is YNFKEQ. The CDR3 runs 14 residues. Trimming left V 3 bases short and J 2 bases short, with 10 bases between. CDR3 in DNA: TGTGCCAGCAGCCAGGCCCTTACGCAAGAGACCCAGTACTTC. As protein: CASSQALTQETQYF.

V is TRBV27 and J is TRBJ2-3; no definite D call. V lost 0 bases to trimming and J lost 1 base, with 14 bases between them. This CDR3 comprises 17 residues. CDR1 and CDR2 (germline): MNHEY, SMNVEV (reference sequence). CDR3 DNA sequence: TGTGCCAGCAGTTTATCCGGCTTTGGTCGGGGCACAGATACGCAGTATTTT. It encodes CASSLSGFGRGTDTQYF.

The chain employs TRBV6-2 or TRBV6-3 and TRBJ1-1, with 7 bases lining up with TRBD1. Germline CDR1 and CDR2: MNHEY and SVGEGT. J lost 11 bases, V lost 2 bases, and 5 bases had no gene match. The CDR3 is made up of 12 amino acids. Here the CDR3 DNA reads TGTGCCAGCAGTTACGGGACACAGGGGGCTTTCTTT. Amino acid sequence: CASSYGTQGAFF.

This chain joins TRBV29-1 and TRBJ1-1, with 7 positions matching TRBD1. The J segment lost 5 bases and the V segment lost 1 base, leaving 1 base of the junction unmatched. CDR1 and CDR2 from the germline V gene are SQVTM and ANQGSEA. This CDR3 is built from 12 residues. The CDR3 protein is CSVEGDRTEAFF. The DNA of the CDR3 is TGCAGCGTTGAAGGGGACAGAACTGAAGCTTTCTTT.

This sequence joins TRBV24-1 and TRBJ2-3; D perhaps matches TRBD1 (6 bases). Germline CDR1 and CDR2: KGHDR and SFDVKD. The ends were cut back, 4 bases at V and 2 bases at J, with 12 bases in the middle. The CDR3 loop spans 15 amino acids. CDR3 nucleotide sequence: TGTGCCACCAGTGAGGCGACAGGCCCCACAGATACGCAGTATTTT. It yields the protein CATSEATGPTDTQYF.

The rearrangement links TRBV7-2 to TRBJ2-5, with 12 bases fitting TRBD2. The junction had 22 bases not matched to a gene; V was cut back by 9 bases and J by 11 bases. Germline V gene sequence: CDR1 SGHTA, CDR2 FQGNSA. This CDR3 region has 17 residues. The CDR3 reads CASTSGGLSSSYNEQYF. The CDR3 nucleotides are TGTGCCAGTACTAGCGGGGGGCTCTCCAGCTCCTACAATGAGCAGTACTTC.

CDR3 loop: CASRSPGLAEDNEQFF. The CDR3 DNA follows: TGTGCCAGCAGAAGTCCGGGACTAGCAGAAGACAATGAGCAGTTCTTC. The V and J genes are TRBV27 and TRBJ2-1, with TRBD2 matching over 9 bases. The trim removed 6 bases at V and 5 bases at J, leaving 11 bases unmatched. This CDR3 has 16 residues. The germline V gene has CDR1 MNHEY and CDR2 SMNVEV (reference sequence).

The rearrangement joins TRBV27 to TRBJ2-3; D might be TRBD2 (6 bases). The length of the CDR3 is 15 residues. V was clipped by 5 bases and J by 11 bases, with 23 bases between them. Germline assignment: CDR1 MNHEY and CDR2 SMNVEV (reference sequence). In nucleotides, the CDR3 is TGTGCCAGCAGTATTTCCGGGACTTGGACCTACGAGCAGTATTTT. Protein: CASSISGTWTYEQYF.